This passage covers 31 T cell receptor beta chains from one sample sequenced in a study of blood T cell repertoires in COVID-19. The method was immunoSEQ multiplex PCR; TCRdb's version includes in-frame clones alone and lacks a portion of them. The table records about 120,000 clones, 79% of them present only once. The source material was peripheral blood. These TCRs come from a woman of 80 years or more with acute or convalescent COVID-19.

The rearrangement joins TRBV6-1 to TRBJ1-5; D might be TRBD1 (6 bases). Germline loops: CDR1 MNHNS, CDR2 SASEGT. Trimming removed 5 bases from V and 6 bases from J, with 14 bases in between. The CDR3 covers 14 residues. The CDR3 nucleotides read TGTGCCAGCAGTACCCAACTAGGGGGTCAGCCCCAGCATTTT. Amino acid sequence: CASSTQLGGQPQHF.

This clone was observed a handful of times. The chain joins TRBV13 to TRBJ2-1, with TRBD2 matching 14 bases. The CDR3 runs 15 residues. Trimming removed 3 bases from V and 10 bases from J; junction bases left unmatched: 5. The germline V gene has CDR1 PRHDT and CDR2 FYEKMQ (reference sequence). CDR3 region: CASSLGLAGVREQFF. CDR3 bases: TGTGCCAGCAGCTTGGGACTAGCGGGAGTTCGCGAGCAGTTCTTC.

The genes are TRBV4-3 and TRBJ1-2, with TRBD1 matching 9 bases. Germline CDR1 and CDR2: LGHNA and YSLEER. This CDR3 is 15 amino acids long. V lost 3 bases and J lost 6; bases outside the gene matches: 8. This CDR3 is CASSHSGQGLNGYTF. Here the CDR3 DNA reads TGCGCCAGCAGCCACTCTGGACAGGGGCTCAATGGCTACACCTTC.

The chain links TRBV5-8 to TRBJ2-2; TRBD1 matches at 7 bases. The CDR3 sequence is 14 residues long. V lost 6 bases, J lost 5 bases, and 7 bases stayed unmatched. The V gene's germline CDR1 is SGHTS and CDR2 YDEGEE. The CDR3 DNA follows: TGTGCCAGCACGCTAAACAGGGGAACCGGGGAGCTGTTTTTT. This gives the protein CASTLNRGTGELFF.

The chain couples TRBV12-3 or TRBV12-4 to TRBJ1-5; D call uncertain. The CDR3 contains 13 residues. V gave up 4 bases and J gave up 6 bases, with 10 bases separating them. CDR3 sequence (DNA): TGTGCCAGCAGTTCCACTCCAGGTCAGCCCCAGCATTTT. Translation gives CASSSTPGQPQHF.

This chain uses TRBV7-2 with TRBJ2-5; D might be TRBD2 (6 bases). The CDR3 sequence is 15 residues long. Trimming pared 1 base from V and 4 bases from J, leaving 13 bases between. Looked up from germline, CDR1 is SGHTA and CDR2 is FQGNSA. The chain's CDR3 is CASSLVSGGTETQYF. Written as DNA, the CDR3 is TGTGCCAGCAGCTTAGTCTCCGGGGGAACAGAGACCCAGTACTTC.

This chain connects TRBV6-6 to TRBJ1-3; no reliable D call. In germline, CDR1 is MNHNY, CDR2 SVGAGI (reference sequence). Trimming removed 6 bases from V and 4 bases from J, with 10 bases in between. This CDR3 region has 13 residues. This chain's CDR3 is CASRSVSGNTIYF. CDR3 bases: TGTGCCAGCAGGAGTGTGAGCGGAAACACCATATATTTT.

This clone has a handful of counts. V usage is TRBV19 and J usage is TRBJ1-1, with 8 bases that match TRBD1. The junction had 4 bases not matched to a gene; V was cut back by 5 bases and J by 5 bases. This CDR3 contains 13 residues. Germline V gene lookup returns CDR1 LNHDA and CDR2 SQIVND (reference sequence). CDR3 protein: CASSQQGGTEAFF. CDR3 DNA sequence: TGTGCCAGTAGTCAACAGGGGGGAACTGAAGCTTTCTTT.

The genes are TRBV12-3 or TRBV12-4 and TRBJ1-2; weak D call: TRBD1 (6 bases). V lost 3 bases, J lost 11 bases, and 13 bases lay in between. This CDR3 region has 12 residues. The CDR3 is CASSFGGPGYTF. CDR3 sequence (DNA): TGTGCCAGCAGTTTCGGGGGGCCCGGTTACACCTTC.

V and J are TRBV5-1 and TRBJ2-3; the D gene is possibly TRBD2 (5 bases). This CDR3 has 15 amino acids. Germline assignment: CDR1 SGHRS and CDR2 YFSETQ. The germline V and J ends were trimmed by 2 bases and 6 bases, with 16 bases remaining between them. This chain's CDR3 is CASSFGSALGDTQYF. CDR3 nucleotide sequence: TGCGCCAGCAGCTTCGGTAGCGCACTAGGGGATACGCAGTATTTT.

The chain has TRBV6-2 or TRBV6-3 and TRBJ2-1; a possible D gene is TRBD2 (5 bases). The V end lost 6 bases, the J end lost 0 bases, and 12 bases lay between the germline ends. In germline, CDR1 is MNHEY, CDR2 SVGEGT. This CDR3 has 15 amino acids. The CDR3 spells CASSRTAYSYNEQFF. CDR3 DNA sequence: TGTGCCAGCAGCCGGACTGCCTACTCCTACAATGAGCAGTTCTTC.

This clone was detected a few times. The chain carries TRBV19 and TRBJ2-7; 10 bases fit TRBD1. V shed 5 bases and J 6 bases; nucleotides not matched to a gene: 4. Germline values: CDR1 LNHDA, CDR2 SQIVND (reference sequence). The CDR3 runs 13 residues. Here the CDR3 reads CASSGTGVGEQYF. For the CDR3, the DNA is TGTGCCAGTAGTGGGACAGGGGTCGGCGAGCAGTACTTC.

The chain carries TRBV9 and TRBJ2-5, with 10 bases fitting TRBD2. This CDR3 region has 17 residues. The J segment lost 2 bases and the V segment lost 4 bases, leaving 11 bases of the junction unmatched. Germline CDR1 is SGDLS and CDR2 is YYNGEE. This CDR3 reads CASSPGVAGGLQETQYF. CDR3 in DNA: TGTGCCAGCAGCCCCGGGGTAGCGGGGGGCCTACAAGAGACCCAGTACTTC.

The rearrangement uses TRBV3-1 (or the pseudogene TRBV3-2) and TRBJ2-3; 14 bases align to TRBD2. V was pared by 6 bases and J by 1 base, with 3 bases of the junction left unmatched. This CDR3 has 16 residues. Germline V gene sequence: CDR1 LGHDT, CDR2 YNNKEL (reference sequence). The CDR3 nucleotides read TGTGCCAGCAGTCGGACTAGCGGGGGGCGCACAGATACGCAGTATTTT. It encodes CASSRTSGGRTDTQYF.

V is TRBV19 and J is TRBJ1-1; D remains unclear. The CDR3 sequence is 13 residues long. Trimming pared 1 base from V and 4 bases from J, leaving 7 bases between. The germline CDR1 and CDR2 sequences are LNHDA and SQIVND (reference sequence). CDR3 DNA sequence: TGTGCCAGTAGTATAGTTCCCTCCACTGAAGCTTTCTTT. Residues: CASSIVPSTEAFF.

The chain joins TRBV19 to TRBJ2-2; no definite D call. The V gene lost 1 base and the J gene lost 5 bases, with 8 bases spanning the gap. The CDR3 has 14 amino acids. Germline V gene data show CDR1 as LNHDA and CDR2 as SQIVND (reference sequence). Here the CDR3 reads CASSIGGRTGELFF. CDR3 in DNA: TGTGCCAGTAGTATAGGAGGCCGGACCGGGGAGCTGTTTTTT.

This rearrangement joins TRBV30 to TRBJ1-2; D may be TRBD1 (6 bases). V lost 2 bases to trimming and J lost 8 bases, with 12 bases between them. Germline CDR1 and CDR2: GTSNPN and SVGIG (reference sequence). There are 12 residues in the CDR3. CDR3 protein: CAWSTTGIGYTF. The CDR3 DNA follows: TGTGCCTGGAGTACCACAGGGATCGGCTACACCTTC.

CDR3 coding DNA: TGTGCCATCAATAGAGGGGGATCAGGGTTTTATAGCGAGCAGTACTTC. This gives the protein CAINRGGSGFYSEQYF. The chain is built from TRBV10-3 and TRBJ2-7; D may be TRBD1 (6 bases). Looked up from germline, CDR1 is ENHRY and CDR2 is SYGVKD. The CDR3 runs to 16 residues. Trimming shortened V by 7 bases and J by 6 bases, and 25 bases separated the two germline ends.

This clone was seen once. The chain combines TRBV15 with TRBJ1-4; D might be TRBD1 (6 bases). CDR3 length: 15 residues. V lost 5 bases, J lost 4 bases, and 14 bases lay in between. Germline CDR1 is LNHNV and CDR2 is YYDKDF (reference sequence). CDR3 nucleotide sequence: TGTGCCACCAGCTTGTGGACAGCCGATAATGAAAAACTGTTTTTT. Its translation is CATSLWTADNEKLFF.

V is TRBV5-4 and J is TRBJ2-3, with 11 positions matching TRBD2. The CDR3 contains 17 residues. Germline loops: CDR1 SGHNT, CDR2 YYREEE (reference sequence). The trim removed 4 bases at V and 4 bases at J, leaving 11 bases unmatched. The CDR3 coding sequence is TGTGCCAGCAGCCCCAGGGGGCTAGCGGGAGGCCCAGATACGCAGTATTTT. Its translation: CASSPRGLAGGPDTQYF.

The table lists this clone with a count of one. The CDR3 spells CASSLLAGGGTGELFF. The CDR3 DNA follows: TGTGCCAGCAGTTTACTAGCGGGAGGCGGCACCGGGGAGCTGTTTTTT. The rearrangement joins TRBV9 to TRBJ2-2; 12 bases match TRBD2. The CDR3 is 16 residues long. The ends lost 5 bases at V and 4 bases at J; junction bases unmatched: 6. Germline V gene data show CDR1 as SGDLS and CDR2 as YYNGEE.

This rearrangement joins TRBV12-1 to TRBJ2-1; TRBD2 is the table's D call, not checked against the DNA. TRBV12-1 is a pseudogene locus. This CDR3 contains 17 residues. The CDR3 loop reads CASSFELAGGAYNEQFF. CDR3 DNA sequence: TGTGCCAGCAGCTTTGAACTAGCGGGAGGAGCCTACAATGAGCAGTTCTTC.

The chain recombines TRBV6-5 with TRBJ1-1; a possible D gene is TRBD1 (6 bases). Germline values: CDR1 MNHEY, CDR2 SVGAGI. The CDR3 loop spans 15 amino acids. Trimming cost V 1 base and J 5 bases, with 14 bases left between them. The CDR3 DNA is TGTGCCAGCAGTTACTGGGACATCCGAAGTACTGAAGCTTTCTTT. It codes for CASSYWDIRSTEAFF.

The chain couples TRBV4-3 to TRBJ1-2; D might be TRBD1 (6 bases). The ends were cut back, 0 bases at V and 4 bases at J, with 9 bases in the middle. The CDR3 has 14 amino acids. Germline V gene lookup returns CDR1 LGHNA and CDR2 YSLEER. The chain's CDR3 is CASSQETGTYGYTF. The CDR3 nucleotides read TGCGCCAGCAGCCAAGAAACAGGGACCTATGGCTACACCTTC.

The CDR3: CASSLGRVGAFF. CDR3 DNA: TGTGCCAGCAGTTTAGGTAGAGTTGGAGCTTTCTTT. The chain recombines TRBV28 with TRBJ1-1, with unresolved D. This CDR3 contains 12 residues. Per the germline V gene, CDR1 is MDHEN and CDR2 is SYDVKM. The V end was cut by 2 bases, the J end by 10 bases, with 11 bases between.

The rearrangement uses TRBV5-4 and TRBJ2-3, with 10 bases matching TRBD2. CDR3 length equals 18 residues. Germline V gives CDR1 SGHNT, CDR2 YYREEE (reference sequence). J lost 2 bases, V lost 4 bases, and 13 bases had no gene match. The CDR3 is CASSPKTSGSVTTDTQYF. CDR3 DNA sequence: TGTGCCAGCAGCCCGAAGACTAGCGGGTCTGTCACCACAGATACGCAGTATTTT. Drawing the rest from reference TRBV5-4 and TRBJ2-3, the complete variable domain is ETGVTQSPTHLIKTRGQQVTLRCSSQSGHNTVSWYQQALGQGPQFIFQYYREEENGRGNFPPRFSGLQFPNYSSELNVNALELDDSALYLCASSPKTSGSVTTDTQYFGPGTRLTVL.

The V call is TRBV5-1, the J call TRBJ1-4; D call uncertain. Germline CDR1 and CDR2: SGHRS and YFSETQ. This CDR3 region has 14 residues. The V and J ends lost 4 bases and 4 bases respectively, with 11 bases between them. CDR3: CASSNGELNEKLFF. The CDR3 DNA reads as TGCGCCAGCAGCAACGGGGAGCTTAATGAAAAACTGTTTTTT.

The chain carries TRBV6-5 and TRBJ2-1, with D perhaps TRBD1 (5 bases). CDR1 and CDR2 from the germline V gene are MNHEY and SVGAGI. V was cut by 5 bases and J by 9 bases, with 11 bases left in between. The CDR3 extends over 12 amino acids. The CDR3: CASSMQGFEQFF. The CDR3, as DNA: TGTGCCAGCAGTATGCAGGGATTTGAGCAGTTCTTC.

The V call is TRBV24-1, the J call TRBJ2-3; 14 positions match TRBD2. From germline, CDR1 is KGHDR and CDR2 SFDVKD. After removal of 5 bases from V and 4 bases from J, the junction contained 7 bases not matched to a gene. The CDR3 contains 17 residues. The CDR3 loop is CATSATSGRAEADTQYF. The CDR3 DNA reads TGTGCCACCAGTGCGACTAGCGGGAGGGCCGAGGCAGATACGCAGTATTTT.

V usage is TRBV4-3 and J usage is TRBJ1-5, with D tentatively TRBD1 (6 bases). With 3 bases removed from V and 1 base from J, the gap between germline ends came to 13 bases. In germline, CDR1 is LGHNA, CDR2 YSLEER. The CDR3 spans 16 residues. This CDR3 reads CASSQAAGASNQPQHF. The CDR3 bases are TGCGCCAGCAGCCAGGCAGCGGGGGCGAGCAATCAGCCCCAGCATTTT.

This chain connects TRBV4-2 to TRBJ2-1; maybe TRBD2 (5 bases). CDR1 is LGHNA and CDR2 is YNFKEQ in the germline V gene. The CDR3 totals 14 residues. V was pared by 4 bases and J by 5 bases, with 12 bases between. CDR3 loop: CASSPEPGDNEQFF. In DNA form, the CDR3 reads TGTGCCAGCAGCCCCGAACCCGGGGACAATGAGCAGTTCTTC.